This T cell receptor (beta chain) derives from a study of STAT3 mutations in large granular lymphocyte leukemia. About the study: Roughly half of the longitudinally sequenced T-LGLL patients carried detectable canonical activating STAT3 mutations. Study conclusions and caveats: Treatment regimens differed across patients between samplings. Every T-LGLL patient had at least one immunodominant TCRbeta clonotype. After therapy, about 35% of the 18 patients switched clonotypes, all new clones STAT3 wild type.

Clones were sequenced by immunoSEQ multiplex PCR, and TCRdb holds only the in-frame ones, with some missing. The sample yields under 3,000 clones, about 33% seen once. CDR3 length: 11 residues. CDR1 SQVTM and CDR2 ANQGSEA come from the germline V gene. V lost 5 bases and J lost 3, with 7 bases in between. This clone was seen a few times. Its matching antigen is unknown. Sequenced material: PBMCs. The V gene is TRBV29-1, the J gene TRBJ1-2; maybe TRBD1 (5 bases). The sequence was obtained from a human donor with T large granular lymphocyte leukemia. Some clones in this sample may be carry-over from other donors' samples. The CDR3 nucleotides read TGCAGCGTTTTGACAGACTATGGCTACACCTTC. Its translation is CSVLTDYGYTF.